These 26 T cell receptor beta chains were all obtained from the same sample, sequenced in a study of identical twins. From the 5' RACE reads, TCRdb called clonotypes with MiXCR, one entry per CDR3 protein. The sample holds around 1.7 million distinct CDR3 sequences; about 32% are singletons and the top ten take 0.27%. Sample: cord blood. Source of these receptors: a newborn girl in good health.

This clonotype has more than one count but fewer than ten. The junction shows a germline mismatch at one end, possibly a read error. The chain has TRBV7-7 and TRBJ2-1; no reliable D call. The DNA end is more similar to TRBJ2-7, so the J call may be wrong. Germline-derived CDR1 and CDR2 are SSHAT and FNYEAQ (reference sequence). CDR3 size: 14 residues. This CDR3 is CASSESQTYNEQYF. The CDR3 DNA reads TGTGCTAGCAGTGAGTCACAGACCTACAATGAGCAGTACTTC.

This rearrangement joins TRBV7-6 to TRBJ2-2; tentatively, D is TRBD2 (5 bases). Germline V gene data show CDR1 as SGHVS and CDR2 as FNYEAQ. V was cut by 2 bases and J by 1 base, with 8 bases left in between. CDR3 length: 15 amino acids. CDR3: CASSLLAWNTGELFF. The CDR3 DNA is TGTGCCAGCAGCTTACTAGCATGGAACACCGGGGAGCTGTTTTTT.

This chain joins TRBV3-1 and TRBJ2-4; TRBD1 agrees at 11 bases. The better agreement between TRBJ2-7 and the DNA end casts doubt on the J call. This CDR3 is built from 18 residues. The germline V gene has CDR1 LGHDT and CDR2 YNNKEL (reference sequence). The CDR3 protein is CASSQGKKGQGVFYEQYF. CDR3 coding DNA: TGTGCCAGCAGCCAAGGCAAGAAGGGACAGGGGGTTTTTTACGAGCAGTACTTC.

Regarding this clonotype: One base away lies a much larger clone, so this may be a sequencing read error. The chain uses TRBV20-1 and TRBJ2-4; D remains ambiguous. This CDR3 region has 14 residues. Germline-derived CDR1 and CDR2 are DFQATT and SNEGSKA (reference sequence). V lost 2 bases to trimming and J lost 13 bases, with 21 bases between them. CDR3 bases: TGCAGTGCTAGATACCCTACCTCGAAAAATGAGCAGTACTTC. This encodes CSARYPTSKNEQYF.

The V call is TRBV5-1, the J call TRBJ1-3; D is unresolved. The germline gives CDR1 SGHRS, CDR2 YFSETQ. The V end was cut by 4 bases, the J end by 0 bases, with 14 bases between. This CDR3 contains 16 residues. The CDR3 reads CASSPEAGSSGNTIYF. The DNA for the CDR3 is TGCGCCAGCAGCCCTGAAGCCGGGAGCTCTGGAAACACCATATATTTT.

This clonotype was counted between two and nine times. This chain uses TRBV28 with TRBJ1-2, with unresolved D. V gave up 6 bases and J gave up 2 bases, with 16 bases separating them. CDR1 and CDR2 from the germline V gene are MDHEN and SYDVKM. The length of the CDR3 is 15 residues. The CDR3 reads CASSGTTPLNYGYTF. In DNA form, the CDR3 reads TGTGCCAGCAGCGGAACCACACCCCTGAACTATGGCTACACCTTC.

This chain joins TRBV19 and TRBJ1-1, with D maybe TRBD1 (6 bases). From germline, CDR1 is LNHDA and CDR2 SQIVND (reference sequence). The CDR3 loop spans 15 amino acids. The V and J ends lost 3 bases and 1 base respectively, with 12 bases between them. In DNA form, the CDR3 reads TGTGCCAGTAGTATGGGATCGACAGGGAACACTGAAGCTTTCTTT. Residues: CASSMGSTGNTEAFF.

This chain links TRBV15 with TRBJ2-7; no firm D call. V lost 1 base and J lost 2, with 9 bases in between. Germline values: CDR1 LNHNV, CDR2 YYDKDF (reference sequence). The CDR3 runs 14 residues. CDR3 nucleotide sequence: TGTGCCACCAGCAGAGTTAGCAGAACCTACGAGCAGTACTTC. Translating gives CATSRVSRTYEQYF. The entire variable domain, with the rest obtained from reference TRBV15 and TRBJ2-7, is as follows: DAMVIQNPRYQVTQFGKPVTLSCSQTLNHNVMYWYQQKSSQAPKLLFHYYDKDFNNEADTPDNFQSRRPNTSFCFLDIRSPGLGDTAMYLCATSRVSRTYEQYFGPGTRLTVT.

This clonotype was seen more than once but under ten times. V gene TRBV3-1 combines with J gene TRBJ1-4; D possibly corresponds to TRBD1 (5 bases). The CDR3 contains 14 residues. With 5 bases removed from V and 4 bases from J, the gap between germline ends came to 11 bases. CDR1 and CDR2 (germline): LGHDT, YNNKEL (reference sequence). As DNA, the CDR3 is TGTGCCAGCAGCATCCGGGACCGTAATGAAAAACTGTTTTTT. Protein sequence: CASSIRDRNEKLFF.

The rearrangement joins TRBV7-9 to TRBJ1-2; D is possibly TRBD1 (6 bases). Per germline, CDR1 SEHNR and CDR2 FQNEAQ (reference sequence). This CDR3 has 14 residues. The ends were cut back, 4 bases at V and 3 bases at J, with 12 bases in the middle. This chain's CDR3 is CASSYVTGYYGYTF. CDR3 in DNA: TGTGCCAGCAGCTACGTGACAGGTTACTATGGCTACACCTTC.

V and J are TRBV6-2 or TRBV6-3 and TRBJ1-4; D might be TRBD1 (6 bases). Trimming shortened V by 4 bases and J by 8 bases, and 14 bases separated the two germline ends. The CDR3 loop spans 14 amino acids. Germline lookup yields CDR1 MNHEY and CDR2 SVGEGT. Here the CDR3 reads CASSSEGGGEKLFF. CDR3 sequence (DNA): TGTGCCAGCAGTTCGGAAGGGGGAGGCGAAAAACTGTTTTTT.

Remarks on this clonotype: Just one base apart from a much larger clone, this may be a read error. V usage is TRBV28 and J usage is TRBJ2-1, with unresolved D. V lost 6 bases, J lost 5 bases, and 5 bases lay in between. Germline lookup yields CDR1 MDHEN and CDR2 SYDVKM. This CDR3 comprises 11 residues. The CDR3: CASRRHNEQFF. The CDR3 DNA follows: TGTGCCAGCAGGAGACACAATGAGCAGTTCTTC.

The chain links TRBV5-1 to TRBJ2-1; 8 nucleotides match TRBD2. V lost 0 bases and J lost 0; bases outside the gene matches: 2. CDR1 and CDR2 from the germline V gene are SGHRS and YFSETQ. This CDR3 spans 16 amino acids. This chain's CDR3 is CASSLARGGSYNEQFF. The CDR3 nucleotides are TGCGCCAGCAGCTTGGCCCGGGGGGGCTCCTACAATGAGCAGTTCTTC.

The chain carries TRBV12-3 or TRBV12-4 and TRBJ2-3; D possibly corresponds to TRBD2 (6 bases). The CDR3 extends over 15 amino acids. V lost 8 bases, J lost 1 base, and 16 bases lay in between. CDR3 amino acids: CASPVSGECTDTQYF. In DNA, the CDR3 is TGTGCCAGCCCCGTTTCGGGAGAGTGCACAGATACGCAGTATTTT.

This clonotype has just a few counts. The chain's CDR3 is CASSVAGPGEKLFF. The CDR3 DNA follows: TGTGCCAGCAGTGTGGCAGGGCCGGGTGAAAAACTGTTTTTT. The chain is built from TRBV25-1 and TRBJ1-4, with a possible D match to TRBD1 (5 bases). Trimming stripped 4 bases from V and 7 bases from J, with 13 bases between. The germline V gene encodes CDR1 MGHDK and CDR2 SYGVNS. CDR3 size: 14 residues. The complete variable domain, with remaining parts taken from reference TRBV25-1 and TRBJ1-4, reads EADIYQTPRYLVIGTGKKITLECSQTMGHDKMYWYQQDPGMELHLIHYSYGVNSTEKGDLSSESTVSRIRTEHFPLTLESARPSHTSQYLCASSVAGPGEKLFFGSGTQLSVL.

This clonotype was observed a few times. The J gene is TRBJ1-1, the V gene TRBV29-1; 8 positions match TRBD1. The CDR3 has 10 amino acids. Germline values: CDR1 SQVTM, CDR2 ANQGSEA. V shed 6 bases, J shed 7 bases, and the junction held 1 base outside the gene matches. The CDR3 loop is CSVGQGEAFF. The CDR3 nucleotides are TGCAGCGTCGGACAGGGTGAAGCTTTCTTT.

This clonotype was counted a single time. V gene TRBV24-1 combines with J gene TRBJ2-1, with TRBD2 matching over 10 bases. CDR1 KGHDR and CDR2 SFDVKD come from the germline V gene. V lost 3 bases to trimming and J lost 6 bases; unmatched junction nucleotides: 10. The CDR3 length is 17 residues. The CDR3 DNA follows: TGTGCCACCAGTGATCCAAAACTAGCGGGGCCGACCAATGAGCAGTTCTTC. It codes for CATSDPKLAGPTNEQFF.

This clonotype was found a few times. CDR3 in DNA: TGCAGTGGGACGGGATCGGTCTACGAGCAGTACTTC. This codes for CSGTGSVYEQYF. J is TRBJ2-7 and V is TRBV20-1, with D possibly being TRBD2 (5 bases). Germline CDR1 and CDR2: DFQATT and SNEGSKA (reference sequence). The CDR3 loop spans 12 amino acids. The V end was cut by 7 bases, the J end by 3 bases, with 13 bases between.

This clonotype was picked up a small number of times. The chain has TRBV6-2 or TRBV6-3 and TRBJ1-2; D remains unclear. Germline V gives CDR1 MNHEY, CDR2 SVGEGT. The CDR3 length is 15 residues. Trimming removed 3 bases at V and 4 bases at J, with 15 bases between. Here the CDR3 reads CASSYWGPGIYGYTF. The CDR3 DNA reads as TGTGCCAGCAGTTATTGGGGTCCGGGAATCTATGGCTACACCTTC.

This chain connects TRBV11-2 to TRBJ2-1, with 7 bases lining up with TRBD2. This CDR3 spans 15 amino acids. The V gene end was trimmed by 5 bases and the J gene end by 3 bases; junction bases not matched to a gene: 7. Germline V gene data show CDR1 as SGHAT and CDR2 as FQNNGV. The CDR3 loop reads CASSPTSPIYNEQFF. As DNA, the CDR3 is TGTGCCAGCAGCCCGACTAGCCCTATCTACAATGAGCAGTTCTTC.

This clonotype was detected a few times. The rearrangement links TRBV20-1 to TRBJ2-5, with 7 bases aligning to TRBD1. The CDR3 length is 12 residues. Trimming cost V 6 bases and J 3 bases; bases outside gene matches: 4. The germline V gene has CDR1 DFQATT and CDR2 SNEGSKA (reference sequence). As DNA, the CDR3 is TGCAGTGCCACACAGGGGAAAGAGACCCAGTACTTC. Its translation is CSATQGKETQYF.

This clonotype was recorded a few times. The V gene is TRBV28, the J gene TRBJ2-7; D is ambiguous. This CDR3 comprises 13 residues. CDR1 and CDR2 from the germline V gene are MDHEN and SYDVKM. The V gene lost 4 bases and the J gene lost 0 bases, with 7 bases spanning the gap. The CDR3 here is CASSYPVSYEQYF. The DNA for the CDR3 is TGTGCCAGCAGTTACCCGGTCTCCTACGAGCAGTACTTC.

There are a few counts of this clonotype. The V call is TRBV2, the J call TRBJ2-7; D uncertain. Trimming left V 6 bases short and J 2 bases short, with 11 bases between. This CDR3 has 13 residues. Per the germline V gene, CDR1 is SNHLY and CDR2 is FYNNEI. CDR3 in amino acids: CASRGLSAYEQYF. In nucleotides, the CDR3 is TGTGCCAGCAGGGGATTGAGCGCCTACGAGCAGTACTTC.

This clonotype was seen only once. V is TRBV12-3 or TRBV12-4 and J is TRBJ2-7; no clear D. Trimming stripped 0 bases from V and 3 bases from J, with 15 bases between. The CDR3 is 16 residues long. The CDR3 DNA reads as TGTGCCAGCAGTTTAGCGCTTCCCTCGGTAGTCTACGAGCAGTACTTC. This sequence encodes CASSLALPSVVYEQYF.

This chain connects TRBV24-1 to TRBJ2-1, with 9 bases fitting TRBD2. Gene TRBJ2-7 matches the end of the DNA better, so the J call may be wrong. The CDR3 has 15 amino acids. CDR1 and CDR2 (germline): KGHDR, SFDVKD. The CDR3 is CATSEGLAVNNEQYF. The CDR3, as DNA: TGTGCCACCAGTGAGGGACTAGCAGTAAACAATGAGCAGTACTTC.

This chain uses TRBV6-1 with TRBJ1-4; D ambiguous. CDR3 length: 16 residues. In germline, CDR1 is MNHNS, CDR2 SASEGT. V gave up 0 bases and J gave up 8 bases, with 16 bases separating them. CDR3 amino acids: CASSEAATTQAEKLFF. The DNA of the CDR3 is TGTGCCAGCAGTGAAGCCGCCACAACCCAGGCGGAAAAACTGTTTTTT.